This TCR beta chain was captured in a study of CD8+ T cells in alopecia areata. Study background: After 6 to 18 months of tofacitinib, follow-up continued 6 months off drug. Treated patients' severity was scored by percentage of affected scalp area.

Stated treatment: oral pan-JAK inhibitor, 5-10 mg twice daily. Collection of lesional scalp punch biopsies and peripheral blood was performed in alopecia areata patients. As the sequencing template, cDNA was produced by extracting RNA and reverse transcribing it. This table comes from immunoSEQ multiplex PCR, and its TCRdb copy is limited to in-frame clones, with some not included. The repertoire holds under 130,000 clones, with around 86% as singletons. This clone came up a few times. From germline, CDR1 is SNHLY and CDR2 FYNNEI. V was cut by 0 bases and J by 0 bases, with 9 bases left in between. This CDR3 has 15 amino acids.

The genes are TRBV2 and TRBJ2-7; D is undetermined. The input for sequencing was CD8+ T cells sorted from blood, taken between weeks 30 and 35, from a patient treated with tofacitinib. The TCR originated in a human donor with alopecia areata. The CDR3 DNA reads TGTGCCAGCAGTGAAGCGCGTGGGCGCTCCTACGAGCAGTACTTC. Translated, it gives CASSEARGRSYEQYF.